Each of the 31 T cell receptor beta chains below was sequenced from the same sample in a study of blood T cell repertoires in COVID-19. TCRdb's copy holds only in-frame clones and misses some; the assay was immunoSEQ multiplex PCR. The sample includes some 330,000 clones, about nine tenths of them seen just once. The sample comprised PBMCs or T cells enriched from blood (not recorded which). Receptor source: a man aged 25-45 years who had recovered from COVID-19.

The CDR3 reads CASSDGTSGVYEQYF. CDR3 sequence (DNA): TGTGCCAGTAGTGATGGGACTAGCGGGGTGTACGAGCAGTACTTC. The V gene is TRBV19, the J gene TRBJ2-7, with TRBD2 matching over 13 bases. With 5 bases clipped from V and 4 bases from J, the junction kept 5 bases outside the gene matches. The CDR3 has 15 amino acids. Per the germline V gene, CDR1 is LNHDA and CDR2 is SQIVND (reference sequence).

The V gene is TRBV27, the J gene TRBJ2-7, with 9 bases that match TRBD2. CDR3 length equals 15 residues. CDR1 and CDR2 from the germline V gene are MNHEY and SMNVEV (reference sequence). Trimming cost V 5 bases and J 7 bases; bases outside gene matches: 12. The CDR3 loop reads CASSPVGGRAGEQYF. As DNA, the CDR3 is TGTGCCAGCAGTCCCGTTGGCGGGAGGGCCGGTGAGCAGTACTTC.

This clone was recorded only once. CDR3 in DNA: TGTGCCAGCAGTACGGACAGGGTGACCTATGGCTACACCTTC. As protein: CASSTDRVTYGYTF. The chain combines TRBV6-5 with TRBJ1-2; 8 nucleotides match TRBD1. Germline CDR1 MNHEY, CDR2 SVGAGI. The junction had 6 bases not matched to a gene; V was cut back by 5 bases and J by 4 bases. The CDR3 has 14 residues.

The CDR3 region has the DNA TGTGCCAGCAGTTCCCTGGACAGCTATGGCTACACCTTC. Translated, it gives CASSSLDSYGYTF. The V gene is TRBV27, the J gene TRBJ1-2; possible D gene TRBD1, 6 bases. The CDR3 has 13 amino acids. The germline V and J ends were trimmed by 4 bases and 4 bases, with 10 bases remaining between them. Germline-derived CDR1 and CDR2 are MNHEY and SMNVEV (reference sequence).

The chain carries TRBV12-3 or TRBV12-4 and TRBJ2-1, with TRBD2 as a possible D gene (6 bases). Deletions cut 0 bases from V and 12 bases from J, with 9 bases between. This CDR3 region has 12 residues. CDR3 nucleotide sequence: TGTGCCAGCAGTTTAGCGGTGCGGGGGCAGTTCTTC. Amino acid sequence: CASSLAVRGQFF.

This clone occurred a few times. The chain couples TRBV4-1 to TRBJ2-7; 7 bases line up with TRBD1. Germline-derived CDR1 and CDR2 are MGHRA and YSYEKL. This CDR3 region has 13 residues. V dropped 3 bases and J dropped 4; count of bases not matched to a gene: 3. This CDR3 is CASSHPDRYEQYF. CDR3 nucleotide sequence: TGCGCCAGCAGCCACCCGGACAGGTACGAGCAGTACTTC.

The V and J genes are TRBV25-1 and TRBJ1-1, with D possibly being TRBD1 (6 bases). The germline V and J ends were trimmed by 7 bases and 1 base, with 10 bases remaining between them. This CDR3 region has 13 residues. CDR1 is MGHDK, CDR2 SYGVNS, per germline. The CDR3 spells CASTPGQNTEAFF. CDR3 DNA: TGTGCCAGCACTCCGGGACAGAACACTGAAGCTTTCTTT.

The chain links TRBV28 to TRBJ1-2, with D possibly being TRBD1 (6 bases). Looked up from germline, CDR1 is MDHEN and CDR2 is SYDVKM. CDR3 length: 14 amino acids. V was pared by 2 bases and J by 4 bases, with 11 bases between. Here the CDR3 DNA reads TGTGCCAGCAGTTTAGCAGGGGCGAGCTATGGCTACACCTTC. Amino acid sequence: CASSLAGASYGYTF.

The chain couples TRBV27 to TRBJ1-3; D gene unclear. The germline gives CDR1 MNHEY, CDR2 SMNVEV (reference sequence). The CDR3 runs 18 residues. V shed 5 bases and J shed 1 base, with 21 bases lying between them. The CDR3 here is CASSRSWTDYRSGNTIYF. The CDR3 DNA is TGTGCCAGCAGTAGGTCCTGGACTGACTACCGTTCTGGAAACACCATATATTTT.

The V call is TRBV5-5, the J call TRBJ1-4; 9 nucleotides align to TRBD1. After removal of 4 bases from V and 5 bases from J, the junction contained 12 bases not matched to a gene. The germline CDR1 and CDR2 sequences are SGHKS and YYEKEE (reference sequence). This CDR3 is built from 17 residues. CDR3 nucleotide sequence: TGTGCCAGCAGCCCCGGGACAGGGACCCAGCGGAATGAAAAACTGTTTTTT. Its translation: CASSPGTGTQRNEKLFF.

The chain combines TRBV9 with TRBJ2-7, with 9 nucleotides matching TRBD1. Germline V CDR1 and CDR2: SGDLS, YYNGEE. There are 15 residues in the CDR3. The V gene end was trimmed by 2 bases and the J gene end by 3 bases; junction bases not matched to a gene: 6. CDR3 sequence: CASSVAGTGNYEQYF. The CDR3 bases are TGTGCCAGCAGCGTGGCCGGGACAGGGAACTACGAGCAGTACTTC.

The chain joins TRBV27 to TRBJ2-1; D may be TRBD1 (6 bases). Germline V gene data show CDR1 as MNHEY and CDR2 as SMNVEV (reference sequence). Trimming pared 8 bases from V and 0 bases from J, leaving 11 bases between. The CDR3 has 14 amino acids. The DNA of the CDR3 is TGTGCCAGCCGACGACAGGTCTCCTACAATGAGCAGTTCTTC. This translates into CASRRQVSYNEQFF.

The chain uses TRBV2 and TRBJ2-2; the match to TRBD2 covers 9 bases. Looked up from germline, CDR1 is SNHLY and CDR2 is FYNNEI. There are 15 residues in the CDR3. The trim removed 5 bases at V and 1 base at J, leaving 2 bases unmatched. This chain's CDR3 is CASSLTSGNTGELFF. Written as DNA, the CDR3 is TGTGCCAGCAGTCTGACTAGCGGGAACACCGGGGAGCTGTTTTTT.

Of note for this clone: The same CDR3 can be traced to other DNA sequences in this sample. The J gene is TRBJ1-1, the V gene TRBV19; 7 bases fit TRBD1. Trimming removed 3 bases from V and 1 base from J; junction bases left unmatched: 5. The CDR3 loop spans 15 amino acids. CDR1 and CDR2 from the germline V gene are LNHDA and SQIVND (reference sequence). The CDR3 DNA reads TGTGCCAGTAGTATCGGGGGACAGCGGAACACTGAAGCTTTCTTT. Its protein product is CASSIGGQRNTEAFF. Complete variable domain (other parts from reference TRBV19 and TRBJ1-1): DGGITQSPKYLFRKEGQNVTLSCEQNLNHDAMYWYRQDPGQGLRLIYYSQIVNDFQKGDIAEGYSVSREKKESFPLTVTSAQKNPTAFYLCASSIGGQRNTEAFFGQGTRLTVV.

The genes are TRBV7-9 and TRBJ2-5, with D possibly TRBD2 on 5 matching bases. This CDR3 has 14 residues. V lost 6 bases, J lost 5 bases, and 16 bases lay in between. Per germline, CDR1 SEHNR and CDR2 FQNEAQ (reference sequence). CDR3 region: CASSRGLGWETQYF. The CDR3 region has the DNA TGTGCCAGCAGTCGCGGGCTGGGGTGGGAGACCCAGTACTTC.

The chain couples TRBV9 to TRBJ2-2, with 7 bases matching TRBD1. The CDR3 spans 15 residues. V lost 0 bases and J lost 3; bases outside the gene matches: 2. Germline V gene data show CDR1 as SGDLS and CDR2 as YYNGEE. The DNA of the CDR3 is TGTGCCAGCAGCGTAGAGGGGGCTCACACCGGGGAGCTGTTTTTT. It yields the protein CASSVEGAHTGELFF.

The chain combines TRBV11-2 with TRBJ2-2, with D perhaps TRBD1 (6 bases). V was cut by 1 base and J by 6 bases, with 15 bases left in between. Germline V gives CDR1 SGHAT, CDR2 FQNNGV. This CDR3 is 16 amino acids long. The CDR3 coding sequence is TGTGCCAGCAGCTTAGGGTTGCGAAGGGGGTCCGGGGAGCTGTTTTTT. Amino acids: CASSLGLRRGSGELFF.

V and J are TRBV3-1 (or the pseudogene TRBV3-2) and TRBJ1-6; 10 nucleotides match TRBD1. The V segment lost 4 bases and the J segment 8 bases; nucleotides outside the gene matches: 2. The CDR3 sequence is 14 residues long. Germline CDR1 and CDR2: LGHDT and YNNKEL (reference sequence). In DNA form, the CDR3 reads TGTGCCAGCAGCCTTGGGACAGGGGATTCACCCCTCCACTTT. Its translation: CASSLGTGDSPLHF.

The gene calls are TRBV6-6 and TRBJ2-7, with no clear D. CDR1 and CDR2 (germline): MNHNY, SVGAGI (reference sequence). V lost 8 bases and J 6 bases, leaving 8 bases between the germline ends. The CDR3 covers 10 residues. The chain's CDR3 is CASGQSEQYF. In nucleotides, the CDR3 is TGTGCCAGCGGCCAATCCGAGCAGTACTTC.

The CDR3 nucleotides are TGTGCTAGTGGTTCCTACGACGCCGGGACTAGCGGAGAGACCCAGTACTTC. It is translated as CASGSYDAGTSGETQYF. The chain links TRBV12-5 to TRBJ2-5; 11 bases fit TRBD2. Germline V CDR1 and CDR2: LGHNT, FRNRAP. The junction had 11 bases not matched to a gene; V was cut back by 4 bases and J by 4 bases. The CDR3 runs 17 residues.

The gene calls are TRBV5-1 and TRBJ1-1; possibly TRBD1 for D (6 bases). This CDR3 has 15 residues. Trimming cost V 5 bases and J 0 bases, with 14 bases left between them. Germline V lookup: CDR1 SGHRS, CDR2 YFSETQ. This CDR3 reads CASRGALTMNTEAFF. The CDR3 DNA follows: TGCGCCAGCAGGGGGGCATTGACCATGAACACTGAAGCTTTCTTT.

This clone came up once. This chain uses TRBV11-2 with TRBJ2-1, with a weak D call TRBD2 (6 bases). Per the germline V gene, CDR1 is SGHAT and CDR2 is FQNNGV. The CDR3 has 15 amino acids. Trimming left V 2 bases short and J 7 bases short, with 15 bases between. The CDR3 spells CASSLIPGDPNEQFF. CDR3 coding DNA: TGTGCCAGCAGCTTAATTCCGGGGGATCCTAATGAGCAGTTCTTC.

V gene TRBV5-1 combines with J gene TRBJ1-1, with 7 bases fitting TRBD1. V lost 3 bases to trimming and J lost 1 base; unmatched junction nucleotides: 6. The CDR3 sequence is 15 residues long. From germline, CDR1 is SGHRS and CDR2 YFSETQ. The CDR3 nucleotides read TGCGCCAGCAGCTGGCAGGGGGTGGAGAACACTGAAGCTTTCTTT. Translating it yields CASSWQGVENTEAFF.

The chain joins TRBV5-1 to TRBJ2-7, with a tentative D call TRBD1 (5 bases). This CDR3 is 15 amino acids long. The germline CDR1 and CDR2 sequences are SGHRS and YFSETQ. The V and J ends lost 2 bases and 3 bases respectively, with 15 bases between them. As DNA, the CDR3 is TGCGCCAGCAGCTTCGGGCCACAGGATTACTACGAGCAGTACTTC. Translating gives CASSFGPQDYYEQYF.

This chain joins TRBV9 and TRBJ2-2; D possibly corresponds to TRBD1 (6 bases). V lost 1 base and J lost 3, with 13 bases in between. The CDR3 is made up of 16 amino acids. The V gene's germline CDR1 is SGDLS and CDR2 YYNGEE. CDR3 bases: TGTGCCAGCAGCGTATGGCAGGGGCGTGACACCGGGGAGCTGTTTTTT. Protein product: CASSVWQGRDTGELFF.

The V gene is TRBV7-2, the J gene TRBJ2-5, with 7 bases lining up with TRBD2. Unmatched junction bases numbered 1, after V lost 1 base and J lost 2 bases. The CDR3 is 14 amino acids. Germline V gene data show CDR1 as SGHTA and CDR2 as FQGNSA. In DNA form, the CDR3 reads TGTGCCAGCAGCTTAGAGGGAGGGCAAGAGACCCAGTACTTC. This gives the protein CASSLEGGQETQYF. The whole variable domain, remainder taken from reference TRBV7-2 and TRBJ2-5, is GAGVSQSPSNKVTEKGKDVELRCDPISGHTALYWYRQSLGQGLEFLIYFQGNSAPDKSGLPSDRFSAERTGGSVSTLTIQRTQQEDSAVYLCASSLEGGQETQYFGPGTRLLVL.

The chain carries TRBV28 and TRBJ1-2; tentatively, D is TRBD1 (6 bases). This CDR3 region has 17 residues. The V gene lost 5 bases and the J gene lost 2 bases, with 21 bases spanning the gap. Germline CDR1 MDHEN, CDR2 SYDVKM. The CDR3 protein is CASSPSVRQGLNYGYTF. The CDR3 bases are TGTGCCAGCAGTCCTTCGGTTCGCCAGGGGCTAAACTATGGCTACACCTTC.

The chain employs TRBV6-2 or TRBV6-3 and TRBJ1-6; no reliable D call. The germline CDR1 and CDR2 sequences are MNHEY and SVGEGT. Trimming stripped 6 bases from V and 7 bases from J, with 13 bases between. The CDR3 covers 14 residues. CDR3 sequence (DNA): TGTGCCAGCAGCCCTGCATTACTAAATTCACCCCTCCACTTT. Its protein product is CASSPALLNSPLHF.

The chain links TRBV7-8 to TRBJ2-3; D may be TRBD1 (5 bases). The CDR3 totals 16 residues. Trimming took 5 bases from V and 3 from J, leaving 18 bases between them. Germline assignment: CDR1 SGHVS and CDR2 FQNEAQ. The CDR3 protein is CASSPGTGATTDTQYF. The DNA of the CDR3 is TGTGCCAGCAGCCCGGGTACTGGGGCAACAACAGATACGCAGTATTTT.

The chain employs TRBV27 and TRBJ1-3; 9 bases are a match to TRBD1. V trimming: 4 bases; J trimming: 4 bases; junction bases outside the gene matches: 8. This CDR3 spans 16 amino acids. The germline V gene encodes CDR1 MNHEY and CDR2 SMNVEV (reference sequence). The CDR3 DNA sequence: TGTGCCAGCAGTTCCTTCGGACAGGGGCCGGGAAACACCATATATTTT. Protein sequence: CASSSFGQGPGNTIYF.

This clone was picked up many times. The chain employs TRBV27 and TRBJ2-2; TRBD2 is a possible D gene (6 bases). Trimming removed 8 bases from V and 6 bases from J, with 13 bases in between. Germline V CDR1 and CDR2: MNHEY, SMNVEV (reference sequence). CDR3 length: 13 amino acids. The CDR3 sequence is CASEGREAGELFF. In nucleotides, the CDR3 is TGTGCCAGCGAGGGCAGGGAGGCCGGGGAGCTGTTTTTT.